The source of this T cell receptor beta chain is a study of cytomegalovirus exposure and HLA in healthy donors. CDR3 size: 16 residues. Germline CDR1 reads GTSNPN; CDR2 reads SVGIG (reference sequence). With 4 bases removed from V and 0 bases from J, the gap between germline ends came to 19 bases. Remarks on this clone: Its antigen is unknown.

Regarding the study as a whole: Researchers reported that a few CMV-associated chains were confirmed in vitro as CMV antigen-specific.

Profiling relied on immunoSEQ multiplex PCR, and the TCRdb table lists in-frame clones only, not all of them. The sample consists of about 130,000 clones, about 91% of them appearing once. The sample consisted of PBMCs. This clonotype was obtained from a woman younger than 35 in good health and CMV-seropositive. This rearrangement joins TRBV30 to TRBJ2-7; tentatively, D is TRBD2 (7 bases). CDR3 sequence (DNA): TGTGCCTGGATGGGTCCTGGGGGGGCCCACTCCTACGAGCAGTACTTC. It translates to CAWMGPGGAHSYEQYF.